The 25 T cell receptor beta chains in this list originate from one sample, sequenced in a study of T-cell reconstitution after alpha-beta-depleted transplantation in children. The library targeted TCRbeta and was prepared with unique molecular identifiers. TCRdb fed the PCR reads into MiXCR, producing one record per CDR3 protein. Found here are tens of thousands of distinct CDR3 sequences, roughly 19% of them singletons; the top ten hold around 36%. Sequenced material: PBMCs, mostly from graft donor cells, taken 60 days after TCRalphabeta/CD19-depleted stem cell transplant. Every receptor here comes from a male patient aged 2-10 years who had a stem cell transplant for acute lymphoblastic leukemia, so the T cells may come from the graft donor.

The rearrangement links TRBV28 to TRBJ1-5, with TRBD1 identical over 8 bases. CDR3 length equals 13 residues. The trim removed 5 bases at V and 7 bases at J, leaving 4 bases unmatched. CDR1 and CDR2 (germline): MDHEN, SYDVKM. CDR3 nucleotide sequence: TGTGCCAGCAGTCGACAGGGGCGGCAGCCCCAGCATTTT. It encodes CASSRQGRQPQHF.

In its sample, this clonotype was seen once. V and J are TRBV23-1 and TRBJ2-2; tentative D call: TRBD2 (6 bases). TRBV23-1 qualifies as an ORF whose function is uncertain. This CDR3 comprises 15 residues. V gave up 2 bases and J gave up 2 bases, with 9 bases separating them. CDR3 sequence: CASSQPGTNTGELFF. CDR3 bases: TGCGCCAGCAGTCAACCGGGGACTAACACCGGGGAGCTGTTTTTT.

This clonotype was observed many times. The V and J genes are TRBV6-5 and TRBJ1-4; TRBD1 matches 7 bases. Trimming removed 0 bases from V and 5 bases from J; junction bases left unmatched: 3. Germline V CDR1 and CDR2: MNHEY, SVGAGI. This CDR3 contains 15 residues. The DNA of the CDR3 is TGTGCCAGCAGTTACTCGACAGGGATAAATGAAAAACTGTTTTTT. Translated, it gives CASSYSTGINEKLFF.

This clonotype was counted at least ten times. The chain links TRBV12-3 or TRBV12-4 to TRBJ2-3; D remains unclear. V lost 5 bases and J lost 2, with 5 bases in between. This CDR3 spans 12 amino acids. CDR3 coding DNA: TGTGCCAGCAGTCTCCACACAGATACGCAGTATTTT. Translation gives CASSLHTDTQYF.

The chain employs TRBV5-1 and TRBJ2-7, with TRBD1 matching over 9 bases. The CDR3 loop spans 14 amino acids. Germline values: CDR1 SGHRS, CDR2 YFSETQ. The junction had 0 bases not matched to a gene; V was cut back by 0 bases and J by 2 bases. CDR3 loop: CASSLDRGPYEQYF. The CDR3 bases are TGCGCCAGCAGCTTGGACAGGGGGCCCTACGAGCAGTACTTC.

The chain has TRBV6-5 and TRBJ1-1, with TRBD1 matching 9 bases. V shed 6 bases, J shed 5 bases, and the junction held 4 bases outside the gene matches. The CDR3 runs to 13 residues. CDR1 and CDR2 (germline): MNHEY, SVGAGI. Written as DNA, the CDR3 is TGTGCCAGCAGCTACAGGGGGCGTACTGAAGCTTTCTTT. Its protein is CASSYRGRTEAFF.

This clonotype appeared a few times. The V gene is TRBV7-6, the J gene TRBJ1-1, with D possibly TRBD1 on 5 matching bases. CDR1 and CDR2 (germline): SGHVS, FNYEAQ. The CDR3 sequence is 14 residues long. V lost 5 bases, J lost 6 bases, and 16 bases lay in between. The CDR3, as DNA: TGTGCCAGCAGCAAACGGGACCGCGTCGCTGAAGCTTTCTTT. Encoded protein: CASSKRDRVAEAFF.

This clonotype was seen at least ten times. The chain links TRBV5-4 to TRBJ2-1; TRBD2 aligns across 11 bases. J was trimmed by 8 bases and V by 4 bases; bases with no gene match: 11. This CDR3 is 16 amino acids long. Germline CDR1 is SGHNT and CDR2 is YYREEE (reference sequence). The CDR3 DNA reads as TGTGCCAGCAGCCTACGGACTAGCGGGTCGGGGGATGAGCAGTTCTTC. Protein product: CASSLRTSGSGDEQFF.

This clonotype came up a few times. The V and J genes are TRBV7-9 and TRBJ2-7; 12 bases are a match to TRBD2. The CDR3 length is 15 residues. Trimming removed 3 bases from V and 3 bases from J; junction bases left unmatched: 3. CDR1 and CDR2 (germline): SEHNR, FQNEAQ (reference sequence). The CDR3 DNA sequence: TGTGCCAGCAGCTTGCGGACTAGCGGGGTCTACGAGCAGTACTTC. Its protein product is CASSLRTSGVYEQYF.

In this sample, this clonotype turned up a few times. The chain joins TRBV28 to TRBJ2-7; D call uncertain. The CDR3 covers 12 residues. V was cut by 2 bases and J by 3 bases, with 5 bases left in between. Germline CDR1 MDHEN, CDR2 SYDVKM. The CDR3 protein is CASSLEYYEQYF. Written as DNA, the CDR3 is TGTGCCAGCAGTTTAGAATACTACGAGCAGTACTTC. The whole variable domain, filled in from reference TRBV28 and TRBJ2-7, reads DVKVTQSSRYLVKRTGEKVFLECVQDMDHENMFWYRQDPGLGLRLIYFSYDVKMKEKGDIPEGYSVSREKKERFSLILESASTNQTSMYLCASSLEYYEQYFGPGTRLTVT.

The V gene is TRBV9, the J gene TRBJ1-1; tentative D call: TRBD1 (5 bases). V lost 1 base, J lost 4 bases, and 20 bases lay in between. Germline V gives CDR1 SGDLS, CDR2 YYNGEE. CDR3 length: 17 residues. The CDR3 region is CASSVSGGHGAITEAFF. CDR3 nucleotides: TGTGCCAGCAGCGTAAGCGGGGGTCACGGCGCTATCACTGAAGCTTTCTTT. The full variable domain, completed using reference TRBV9 and TRBJ1-1, is DSGVTQTPKHLITATGQRVTLRCSPRSGDLSVYWYQQSLDQGLQFLIQYYNGEERAKGNILERFSAQQFPDLHSELNLSSLELGDSALYFCASSVSGGHGAITEAFFGQGTRLTVV.

The rearrangement links TRBV15 to TRBJ2-1, with D unclear. The CDR3 runs 10 residues. V lost 3 bases, J lost 11 bases, and 5 bases lay in between. Per germline, CDR1 LNHNV and CDR2 YYDKDF (reference sequence). For the CDR3, the DNA is TGTGCCACCAGCAGTCACCAGCAGTTCTTC. This sequence encodes CATSSHQQFF. Complete variable domain (other parts from reference TRBV15 and TRBJ2-1): DAMVIQNPRYQVTQFGKPVTLSCSQTLNHNVMYWYQQKSSQAPKLLFHYYDKDFNNEADTPDNFQSRRPNTSFCFLDIRSPGLGDTAMYLCATSSHQQFFGPGTRLTVL.

This sequence joins TRBV20-1 and TRBJ2-3; 8 nucleotides line up with TRBD2. The V gene's germline CDR1 is DFQATT and CDR2 SNEGSKA (reference sequence). With V trimmed by 3 bases and J by 8 bases, 7 bases remained unmatched. This CDR3 comprises 13 residues. CDR3 bases: TGCAGTGCTAGTGACCCGGGGGGGCGTACGCAGTATTTT. As protein: CSASDPGGRTQYF.

This clonotype was observed a few times. This chain links TRBV5-8 with TRBJ2-5, with a weak D call TRBD1 (5 bases). This CDR3 has 14 amino acids. With 0 bases removed from V and 6 bases from J, the gap between germline ends came to 12 bases. The V gene's germline CDR1 is SGHTS and CDR2 YDEGEE. CDR3 DNA: TGTGCCAGCAGCTTGGCCAGGGCTGGGAAGACCCAGTACTTC. Translating it yields CASSLARAGKTQYF.

CDR3 in amino acids: CESGTGDTEAFF. For the CDR3, the DNA is TGTGAATCCGGGACAGGGGACACTGAAGCTTTCTTT. The chain links TRBV28 to TRBJ1-1; 10 bases match TRBD1. The length of the CDR3 is 12 residues. The germline V gene encodes CDR1 MDHEN and CDR2 SYDVKM.

V and J are TRBV10-1 and TRBJ2-3; 7 bases map to TRBD1. Germline-derived CDR1 and CDR2 are WNHNN and SYGVQD (reference sequence). This CDR3 has 13 amino acids. Germline trimming cut 1 base from V and 11 bases from J; bases unmatched to any gene: 6. Here the CDR3 reads CASSEWQTGKQYF. The DNA of the CDR3 is TGCGCCAGCAGTGAGTGGCAGACAGGGAAGCAGTATTTT.

This sequence joins TRBV7-6 and TRBJ2-5; 9 nucleotides match TRBD2. In germline, CDR1 is SGHVS, CDR2 FNYEAQ. With 5 bases clipped from V and 2 bases from J, the junction kept 6 bases outside the gene matches. The CDR3 runs to 15 residues. CDR3 sequence reads: CASSSYSGGQETQYF. CDR3 DNA sequence: TGTGCCAGCAGCAGCTACAGCGGGGGGCAAGAGACCCAGTACTTC.

This clonotype has at least ten counts. The rearrangement joins TRBV5-1 to TRBJ2-3, with TRBD2 identical over 8 bases. Germline-derived CDR1 and CDR2 are SGHRS and YFSETQ. CDR3 length: 15 residues. V lost 5 bases, J lost 2 bases, and 7 bases stayed unmatched. The CDR3 DNA reads as TGCGCCAGCAGACCTCTAGCGGGCTTCACAGATACGCAGTATTTT. Protein: CASRPLAGFTDTQYF.

The J gene is TRBJ1-2, the V gene TRBV5-6, with unresolved D. The CDR3 runs 15 residues. The germline CDR1 and CDR2 sequences are SGHDT and YYEEEE. V lost 0 bases, J lost 0 bases, and 9 bases lay in between. The CDR3 reads CASSLANRPNYGYTF. In nucleotides, the CDR3 is TGTGCCAGCAGCTTGGCCAACCGTCCTAACTATGGCTACACCTTC.

This clonotype came up many times. The V call is TRBV10-1, the J call TRBJ1-1; D not resolved. The CDR3 length is 12 residues. V lost 3 bases, J lost 1 base, and 3 bases lay in between. The germline V gene encodes CDR1 WNHNN and CDR2 SYGVQD (reference sequence). The CDR3 loop is CASSDPNTEAFF. The CDR3 nucleotides are TGCGCCAGCAGTGATCCGAACACTGAAGCTTTCTTT.

This clonotype came up a few times. The genes are TRBV7-9 and TRBJ1-2; D might be TRBD1 (6 bases). The germline V gene encodes CDR1 SEHNR and CDR2 FQNEAQ (reference sequence). Trimming shortened V by 4 bases and J by 4 bases, and 16 bases separated the two germline ends. The CDR3 covers 15 residues. The CDR3 DNA reads TGTGCCAGCAGCTCCCGGGACATCTCTAGCTATGGCTACACCTTC. Amino acids: CASSSRDISSYGYTF. Filled out from reference TRBV7-9 and TRBJ1-2, the complete variable domain reads DTGVSQNPRHKITKRGQNVTFRCDPISEHNRLYWYRQTLGQGPEFLTYFQNEAQLEKSRLLSDRFSAERPKGSFSTLEIQRTEQGDSAMYLCASSSRDISSYGYTFGSGTRLTVV.

The chain uses TRBV2 and TRBJ2-1, with 12 positions matching TRBD2. Trimming took 7 bases from V and 3 from J; bases not matched to a gene: 4. Looked up from germline, CDR1 is SNHLY and CDR2 is FYNNEI. This CDR3 comprises 15 residues. The CDR3 loop is CASTQTSGSYNEQFF. The CDR3 nucleotides are TGTGCCAGCACCCAGACTAGCGGGAGCTACAATGAGCAGTTCTTC.

This clonotype was picked up a small number of times. This chain connects TRBV11-3 to TRBJ1-6; a possible D gene is TRBD1 (6 bases). The CDR3 length is 17 residues. Germline V gives CDR1 SGHNT, CDR2 YENEEA. The V end lost 4 bases, the J end lost 9 bases, and 22 bases lay between the germline ends. The CDR3: CASSSDSAGAFPSPLHF. As DNA, the CDR3 is TGTGCCAGCAGCTCTGACTCGGCGGGGGCTTTCCCTTCACCCCTCCACTTT.

This clonotype was observed a few times. CDR3 nucleotide sequence: TGTGCCAGCAGTCCACGAGACCAAGGGGCAGGGGGATATACCGGGGAGCTGTTTTTT. As protein: CASSPRDQGAGGYTGELFF. The chain combines TRBV6-4 with TRBJ2-2; 7 bases map to TRBD1. Per the germline V gene, CDR1 is MRHNA and CDR2 is SNTAGT. CDR3 length: 19 amino acids. Trimming removed 5 bases from V and 5 bases from J; junction bases left unmatched: 20.

In its sample, this clonotype was seen once. The chain couples TRBV11-2 to TRBJ2-7, with D maybe TRBD1 (6 bases). V gave up 0 bases and J gave up 9 bases, with 9 bases separating them. Germline loops: CDR1 SGHAT, CDR2 FQNNGV. The CDR3 has 12 residues. The CDR3 region is CASSLDAGAQYF. The CDR3 DNA reads TGTGCCAGCAGCTTAGACGCAGGGGCGCAGTACTTC. The variable domain in full, completed from reference TRBV11-2 and TRBJ2-7, reads EAGVAQSPRYKIIEKRQSVAFWCNPISGHATLYWYQQILGQGPKLLIQFQNNGVVDDSQLPKDRFSAERLKGVDSTLKIQPAKLEDSAVYLCASSLDAGAQYFGPGTRLTVT.